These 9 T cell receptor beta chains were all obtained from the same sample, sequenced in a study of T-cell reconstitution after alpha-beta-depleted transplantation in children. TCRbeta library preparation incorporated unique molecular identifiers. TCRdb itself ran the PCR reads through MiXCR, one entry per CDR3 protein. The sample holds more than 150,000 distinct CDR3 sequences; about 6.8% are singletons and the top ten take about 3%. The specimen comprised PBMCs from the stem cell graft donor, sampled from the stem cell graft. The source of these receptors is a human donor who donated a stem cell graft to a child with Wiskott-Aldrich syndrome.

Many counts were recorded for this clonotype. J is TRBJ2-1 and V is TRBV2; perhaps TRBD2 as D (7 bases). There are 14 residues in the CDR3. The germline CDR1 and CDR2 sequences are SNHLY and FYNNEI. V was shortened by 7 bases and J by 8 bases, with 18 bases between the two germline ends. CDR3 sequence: CASKVGGGTDEQFF. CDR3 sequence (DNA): TGTGCCAGCAAGGTGGGAGGGGGGACGGATGAGCAGTTCTTC.

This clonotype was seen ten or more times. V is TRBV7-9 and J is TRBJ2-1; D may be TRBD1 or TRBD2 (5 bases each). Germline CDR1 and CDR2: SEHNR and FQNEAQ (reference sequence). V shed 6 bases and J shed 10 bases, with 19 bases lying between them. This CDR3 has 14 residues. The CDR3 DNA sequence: TGTGCCAGCAGAGGGGAGCCCAGGTCCCCCGAGCAGTTCTTC. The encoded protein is CASRGEPRSPEQFF.

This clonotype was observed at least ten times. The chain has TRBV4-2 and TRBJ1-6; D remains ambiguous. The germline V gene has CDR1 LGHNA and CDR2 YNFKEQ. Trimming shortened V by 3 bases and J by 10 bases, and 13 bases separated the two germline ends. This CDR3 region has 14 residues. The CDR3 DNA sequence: TGTGCCAGCAGCCAGCGCTCGATGGAGTCACCCCTCCACTTT. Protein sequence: CASSQRSMESPLHF.

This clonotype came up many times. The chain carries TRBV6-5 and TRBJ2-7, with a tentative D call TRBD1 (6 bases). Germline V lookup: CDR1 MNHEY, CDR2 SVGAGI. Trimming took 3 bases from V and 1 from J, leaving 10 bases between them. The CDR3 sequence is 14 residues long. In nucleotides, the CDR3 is TGTGCCAGCAGTTATGGGCAGGGGTCCTACGAGCAGTACTTC. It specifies CASSYGQGSYEQYF.

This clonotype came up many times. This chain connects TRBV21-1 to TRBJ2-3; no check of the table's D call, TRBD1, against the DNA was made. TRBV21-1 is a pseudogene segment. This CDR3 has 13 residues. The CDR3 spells CASKGRSTDSQYF. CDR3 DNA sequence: TGTGCCAGCAAAGGGCGGAGCACAGATTCGCAGTATTTT.

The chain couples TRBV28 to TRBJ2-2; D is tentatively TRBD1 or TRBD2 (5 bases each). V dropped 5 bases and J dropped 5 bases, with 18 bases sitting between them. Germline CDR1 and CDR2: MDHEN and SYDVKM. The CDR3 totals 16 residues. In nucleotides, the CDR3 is TGTGCCAGCAGTCCCCCCCCGGGGCAGCGGACCGGGGAGCTGTTTTTT. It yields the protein CASSPPPGQRTGELFF. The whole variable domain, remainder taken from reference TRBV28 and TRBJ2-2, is DVKVTQSSRYLVKRTGEKVFLECVQDMDHENMFWYRQDPGLGLRLIYFSYDVKMKEKGDIPEGYSVSREKKERFSLILESASTNQTSMYLCASSPPPGQRTGELFFGEGSRLTVL.

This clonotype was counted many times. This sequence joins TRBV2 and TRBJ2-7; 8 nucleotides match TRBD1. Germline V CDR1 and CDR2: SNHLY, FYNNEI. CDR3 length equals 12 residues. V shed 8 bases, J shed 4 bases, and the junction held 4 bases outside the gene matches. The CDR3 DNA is TGTGCCAGCCGGGACAGGCTTTACGAGCAGTACTTC. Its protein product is CASRDRLYEQYF.

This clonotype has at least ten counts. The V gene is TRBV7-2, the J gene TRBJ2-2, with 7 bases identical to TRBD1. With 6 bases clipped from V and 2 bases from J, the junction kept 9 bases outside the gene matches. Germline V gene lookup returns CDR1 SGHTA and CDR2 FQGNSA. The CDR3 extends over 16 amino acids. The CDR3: CASSTRQGTNTGELFF. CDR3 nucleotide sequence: TGTGCCAGCAGTACGCGACAGGGTACCAACACCGGGGAGCTGTTTTTT.

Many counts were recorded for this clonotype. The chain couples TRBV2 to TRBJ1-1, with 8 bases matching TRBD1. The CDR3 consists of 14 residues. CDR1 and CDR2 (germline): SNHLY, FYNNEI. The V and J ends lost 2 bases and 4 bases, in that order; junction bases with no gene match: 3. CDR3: CASSEQGAGTEAFF. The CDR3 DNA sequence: TGTGCCAGCAGTGAACAGGGGGCCGGCACTGAAGCTTTCTTT. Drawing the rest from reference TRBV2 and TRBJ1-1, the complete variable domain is EPEVTQTPSHQVTQMGQEVILRCVPISNHLYFYWYRQILGQKVEFLVSFYNNEISEKSEIFDDQFSVERPDGSNFTLKIRSTKLEDSAMYFCASSEQGAGTEAFFGQGTRLTVV.